Included here is one TCR beta chain sequence, with context. This may come from a read error, since a much larger clone is one base off. The sample is drawn from a study of T cells in Graves' hyperthyroidism and ophthalmopathy. Regions amplified from RNA transcripts were the TCR beta CDR3 regions. Using the HTBI primer set, a first-round RT-PCR was run on the TCR CDR3. TCRdb ran MiXCR on the multiplex PCR reads and lists one entry per CDR3 protein. The sample has hundreds of thousands of distinct CDR3 sequences; roughly 13% are singletons. The length of the CDR3 is 13 residues. The germline V gene has CDR1 MDHEN and CDR2 SYDVKM.

The gene calls are TRBV28 and TRBJ1-3; D is unclear. The receptor was isolated from a woman between 40 and 55 years old with Graves' ophthalmopathy. Sequencing input: blood. This CDR3 is CASSLFRSTAANF. In nucleotides, the CDR3 is TGTGCCAGCAGTTTATTTAGGTCGACGGCGGCCAATTTT.